This entry describes one T cell receptor beta chain. No antigen is known for it. CDR1 and CDR2 (germline): SEHNR, FQNEAQ (reference sequence). With 0 bases clipped from V and 5 bases from J, the junction kept 13 bases outside the gene matches. CDR3 length: 17 residues. This entry is derived from a study of T cell responses to AZD1222 COVID-19 vaccine. Libraries were prepared by immunoSEQ multiplex PCR; TCRdb keeps only in-frame clonotypes and omits some of them. The sample holds some 150,000 clones, roughly 90% seen once. General observations from the study: The breadth and depth of Spike-specific TCRs increased once two AZD1222 doses had been given.

The genes are TRBV7-9 and TRBJ2-7; 7 bases fit TRBD2. This specimen was peripheral blood, taken 28 days after the second AZD1222 dose. This receptor was taken from an adult who received the AZD1222 COVID-19 vaccine. This CDR3 is CASSLARAGVYPHEQYF. The CDR3 nucleotides are TGTGCCAGCAGCTTAGCTCGGGCGGGAGTCTATCCCCACGAGCAGTACTTC.